Each of the 3 T cell receptor beta chains below was sequenced from the same sample in a study of T cell repertoires in cytomegalovirus infection. TCRdb processed the reads anew with MiXCR; each CDR3 protein has one entry. The sample gives about 250,000 distinct CDR3 sequences, about a sixth of which show up once; about half is in the top ten. The sequenced sample consisted of CD8+ T cells from PBMCs. These TCRs come from a human donor in good health (CMV status not recorded). Some clones in this sample may be carry-over from other donors' samples.

The chain couples TRBV19 to TRBJ2-7; 7 bases align to TRBD1. From germline, CDR1 is LNHDA and CDR2 SQIVND (reference sequence). CDR3 length equals 15 residues. J gave up 2 bases and V 5 bases, and 9 bases lay outside the gene matches. The CDR3 sequence: CASSADRLKTYEQYF. CDR3 coding DNA: TGTGCCAGTAGTGCGGACAGGTTGAAGACCTACGAGCAGTACTTC.

As for this clonotype: One junction end disagrees with the germline gene, perhaps due to a read error. The chain recombines TRBV4-1 with TRBJ2-7, with D possibly being TRBD1 (6 bases). Germline V lookup: CDR1 MGHRA, CDR2 YSYEKL. The CDR3 covers 15 residues. This CDR3 reads CASSQADRSNYEKYF. The CDR3 DNA is TGCGCCAGCAGCCAAGCGGACAGAAGTAATTACGAGAAGTACTTC.

This clonotype came up many times. V is TRBV25-1 and J is TRBJ1-2; possible D gene TRBD1, 5 bases. V was trimmed by 3 bases and J by 0 bases, leaving 11 bases between them. The CDR3 runs to 15 residues. CDR1 MGHDK and CDR2 SYGVNS come from the germline V gene. CDR3 DNA sequence: TGTGCCAGCAGTGATACAGGAGTAGCTAACTATGGCTACACCTTC. As protein: CASSDTGVANYGYTF.